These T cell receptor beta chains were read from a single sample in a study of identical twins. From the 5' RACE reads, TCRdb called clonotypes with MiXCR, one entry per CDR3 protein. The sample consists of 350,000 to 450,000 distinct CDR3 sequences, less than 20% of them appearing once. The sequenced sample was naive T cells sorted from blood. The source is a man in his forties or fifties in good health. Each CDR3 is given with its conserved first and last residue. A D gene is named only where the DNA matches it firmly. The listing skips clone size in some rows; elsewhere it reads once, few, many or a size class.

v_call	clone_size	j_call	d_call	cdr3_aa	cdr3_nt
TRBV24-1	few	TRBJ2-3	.	CATRGPVQGSTDTQYF	TGTGCCACCAGGGGACCAGTGCAAGGTAGCACAGATACGCAGTATTTT
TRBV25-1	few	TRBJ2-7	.	CASSVPGRSYEQYF	TGTGCCAGCAGTGTGCCGGGCAGGTCTTACGAGCAGTACTTC
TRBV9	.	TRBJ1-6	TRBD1	CASSVASGGSNSPLHF	TGTGCCAGCAGCGTAGCTTCAGGGGGCAGTAATTCACCCCTCCACTTT
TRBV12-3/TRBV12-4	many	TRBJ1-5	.	CASSSTGTSNQPQHF	TGTGCCAGCAGCTCCACCGGGACCTCAAATCAGCCCCAGCATTTT
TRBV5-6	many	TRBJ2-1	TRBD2	CASSVGLATVEQFF	TGTGCCAGCAGCGTCGGACTAGCAACGGTCGAGCAGTTCTTC
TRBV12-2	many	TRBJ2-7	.	CASRLSLRGNPYEQYF	TGTGCAAGTCGCTTGTCCCTTCGCGGGAATCCCTACGAGCAGTACTTC
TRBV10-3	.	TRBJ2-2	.	CAISESSVLVTGELFF	TGTGCCATCAGTGAGTCCTCCGTCCTAGTCACCGGGGAGCTGTTTTTT
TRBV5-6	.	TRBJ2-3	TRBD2	CASSLYPSGRDTQYF	TGTGCCAGCAGCTTGTATCCTAGCGGGAGAGATACGCAGTATTTT
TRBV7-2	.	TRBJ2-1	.	CASSPAWDPTYNEQFF	TGTGCCAGCAGCCCCGCGTGGGACCCCACCTACAATGAGCAGTTCTTC
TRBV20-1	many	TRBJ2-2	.	CSARDWRRGNTGELFF	TGCAGTGCCAGGGACTGGAGGCGGGGGAACACCGGGGAGCTGTTTTTT
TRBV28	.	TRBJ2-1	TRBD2	CASSPRTRGYEQFF	TGTGCCAGCAGTCCCCGGACTAGAGGTTATGAGCAGTTCTTC
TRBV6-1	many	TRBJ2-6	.	CASSSSGANVLTF	TGTGCCAGCAGCTCGTCTGGGGCCAACGTCCTGACTTTC
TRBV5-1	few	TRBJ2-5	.	CASSPGTGPTETQYF	TGCGCCAGCAGCCCTGGGACGGGCCCTACGGAGACCCAGTACTTC
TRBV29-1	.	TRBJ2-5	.	CSVVFGFRETQYF	TGCAGCGTTGTTTTCGGGTTCCGAGAGACCCAGTACTTC
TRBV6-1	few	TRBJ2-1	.	CASSEQPSASSYNEQFF	TGTGCCAGCAGTGAACAGCCTAGCGCGAGCTCCTACAATGAGCAGTTCTTC
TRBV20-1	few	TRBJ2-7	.	CSARDGGAAYEQYF	TGCAGTGCTAGAGATGGGGGGGCCGCCTACGAGCAGTACTTC
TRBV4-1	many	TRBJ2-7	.	CASSQVTGQMPLEQYF	TGCGCCAGCAGCCAAGTGACCGGCCAAATGCCTCTCGAGCAGTACTTC
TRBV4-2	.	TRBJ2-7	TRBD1	CASSHRGTGTDGQYF	TGTGCCAGCAGCCATCGGGGGACAGGCACCGACGGGCAGTACTTC
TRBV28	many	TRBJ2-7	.	CASSLALLSYEQYF	TGTGCCAGCAGCCTTGCCCTACTATCCTACGAGCAGTACTTC
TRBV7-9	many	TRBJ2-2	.	CASSWSLWENTGELFF	TGTGCCAGCAGCTGGAGTTTGTGGGAGAACACCGGGGAGCTGTTTTTT
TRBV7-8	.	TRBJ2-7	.	CASSLAVTYEQYF	TGTGCCAGCAGCTTAGCTGTTACCTACGAGCAGTACTTC
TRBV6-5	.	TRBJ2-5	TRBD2	CASSCGLAGAETQYF	TGTGCCAGCAGTTGCGGACTAGCGGGGGCTGAGACCCAGTACTTC
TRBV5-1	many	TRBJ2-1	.	CASSSATGWDEQFF	TGCGCCAGCAGCTCCGCCACAGGGTGGGACGAGCAGTTCTTC
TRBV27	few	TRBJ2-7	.	CASSRRTSSYEQYF	TGTGCCAGCAGTCGGCGGACGAGCTCCTACGAGCAGTACTTC
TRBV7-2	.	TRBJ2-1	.	CASSLVANSPYNEQFF	TGTGCCAGCAGCTTAGTGGCCAACTCCCCCTACAATGAGCAGTTCTTC
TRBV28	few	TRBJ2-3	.	CASSLITTDTQYF	TGTGCCAGCAGTTTGATCACGACAGATACGCAGTATTTT
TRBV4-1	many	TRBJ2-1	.	CASSQDAGLPGVNEQFF	TGCGCCAGCAGCCAAGATGCAGGACTACCTGGGGTCAATGAGCAGTTCTTC
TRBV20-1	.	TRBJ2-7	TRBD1	CSAYTGAPEQYF	TGCAGTGCATATACAGGGGCCCCCGAGCAGTACTTC
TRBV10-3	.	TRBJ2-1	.	CATGLTYNEQFF	TGTGCCACCGGACTCACCTACAATGAGCAGTTCTTC
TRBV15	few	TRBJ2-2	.	CATSTGFGPGELFF	TGTGCCACCAGCACAGGGTTTGGTCCCGGGGAGCTGTTTTTT
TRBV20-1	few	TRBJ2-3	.	CSGDRTTDTQYF	TGCAGTGGAGATCGGACTACAGATACGCAGTATTTT
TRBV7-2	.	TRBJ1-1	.	CASSLLGDTEAFF	TGTGCCAGCAGCTTATTGGGAGACACTGAAGCTTTCTTT
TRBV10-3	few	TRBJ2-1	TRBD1	CASQTAGTGVYNEQFF	TGTGCCTCTCAAACGGCCGGGACAGGGGTTTACAATGAGCAGTTCTTC
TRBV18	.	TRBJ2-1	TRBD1	CASSHRTGSSYNEQFF	TGTGCCAGCTCACACCGGACAGGGAGCTCCTACAATGAGCAGTTCTTC
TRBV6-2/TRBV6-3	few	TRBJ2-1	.	CASNQGSYNEQFF	TGTGCCAGCAATCAAGGGTCTTACAATGAGCAGTTCTTC
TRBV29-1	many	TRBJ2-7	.	CSVEGTRQAGEQYF	TGCAGCGTTGAAGGGACCAGACAGGCGGGCGAGCAGTACTTC
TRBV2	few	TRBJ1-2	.	CASKSEGNYGYTF	TGTGCCAGCAAGAGTGAGGGGAACTATGGCTACACCTTC
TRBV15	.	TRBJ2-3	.	CATSRGLESSDTQYF	TGTGCCACCAGCAGAGGACTAGAATCCTCTGATACGCAGTATTTT
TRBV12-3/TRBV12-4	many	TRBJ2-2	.	CASSLNGQNTGELFF	TGTGCCAGCAGTTTAAACGGACAGAACACCGGGGAGCTGTTTTTT